This TCR beta chain was profiled in a study of cytomegalovirus exposure and HLA in healthy donors. Findings of the study overall: An Asian-associated ancestry cluster reportedly showed fewer N-insertions than the roughly 670-donor mean in a later analysis.

A word on this clone: The antigen remains unidentified.

This PCR relied on a set of 60 Vbeta primers and 13 Jbeta primers. Repertoires were generated with immunoSEQ multiplex PCR, while TCRdb's copy carries only in-frame clones and drops some. The sample lists approximately 160,000 clones, 60% to 85% occurring once. CDR3 length: 15 residues. V was clipped by 2 bases and J by 5 bases, with 15 bases between them. Germline V lookup: CDR1 MDHEN, CDR2 SYDVKM. Source material: PBMCs. This TCR was recovered from a female donor in good health and CMV-seronegative. The rearrangement uses TRBV28 and TRBJ1-1; D might be TRBD1 (6 bases). The CDR3 protein is CASSLIVRGRTEAFF. As DNA, the CDR3 is TGTGCCAGCAGTTTAATCGTCAGGGGAAGGACTGAAGCTTTCTTT.